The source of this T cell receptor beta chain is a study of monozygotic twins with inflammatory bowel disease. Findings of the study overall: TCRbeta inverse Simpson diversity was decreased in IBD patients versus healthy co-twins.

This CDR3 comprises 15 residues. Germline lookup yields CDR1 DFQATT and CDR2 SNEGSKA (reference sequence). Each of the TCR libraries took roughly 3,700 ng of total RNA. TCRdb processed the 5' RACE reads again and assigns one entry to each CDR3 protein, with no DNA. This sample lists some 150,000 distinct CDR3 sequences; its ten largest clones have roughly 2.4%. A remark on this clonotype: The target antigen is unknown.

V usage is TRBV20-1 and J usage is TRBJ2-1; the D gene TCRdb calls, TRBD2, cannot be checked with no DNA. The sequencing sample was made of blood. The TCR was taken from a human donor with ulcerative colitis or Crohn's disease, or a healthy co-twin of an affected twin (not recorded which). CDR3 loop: CSAAKTSGSWLEQFF.